These 18 T cell receptor beta chains originate from one sample sequenced in a study of cytomegalovirus exposure and HLA in healthy donors. PCR amplification relied on 60 Vbeta primers (plus 13 Jbeta primers). Sequencing used immunoSEQ multiplex PCR; TCRdb keeps in-frame clones, though not all of them. The data show around 98,000 clones, 80% to 85% seen once. Sequencing was performed on PBMCs. The receptors shown here come from a man in his forties in good health and CMV-seronegative.

The chain recombines TRBV5-8 with TRBJ2-5; 7 bases are a match to TRBD1. The CDR3 has 12 amino acids. Germline CDR1 reads SGHTS; CDR2 reads YDEGEE. V shed 6 bases and J 5 bases; nucleotides not matched to a gene: 4. In DNA form, the CDR3 reads TGTGCCAGCACGCAGACAGGGGAGACCCAGTACTTC. This codes for CASTQTGETQYF.

The gene calls are TRBV6-1 and TRBJ2-1, with D perhaps TRBD1 (6 bases). CDR1 MNHNS and CDR2 SASEGT come from the germline V gene. Deletions cut 2 bases from V and 0 bases from J, with 11 bases between. The CDR3 is 16 amino acids. CDR3 region: CASSEPTGSSYNEQFF. The CDR3 DNA reads as TGTGCCAGCAGTGAACCAACAGGGAGCTCCTACAATGAGCAGTTCTTC.

This chain links TRBV19 with TRBJ2-4; no clear D. The germline V gene has CDR1 LNHDA and CDR2 SQIVND (reference sequence). The CDR3 loop spans 15 amino acids. Trimming removed 5 bases from V and 0 bases from J, with 11 bases in between. This CDR3 reads CASSPQRIAKNIQYF. Here the CDR3 DNA reads TGTGCCAGTAGTCCGCAGAGGATAGCCAAAAACATTCAGTACTTC. Drawing the rest from reference TRBV19 and TRBJ2-4, the complete variable domain is DGGITQSPKYLFRKEGQNVTLSCEQNLNHDAMYWYRQDPGQGLRLIYYSQIVNDFQKGDIAEGYSVSREKKESFPLTVTSAQKNPTAFYLCASSPQRIAKNIQYFGAGTRLSVL.

The chain recombines TRBV6-1 with TRBJ2-7, with 7 nucleotides matching TRBD1. The J segment lost 2 bases and the V segment lost 1 base, leaving 5 bases of the junction unmatched. The CDR3 has 15 residues. Germline CDR1 reads MNHNS; CDR2 reads SASEGT. CDR3 sequence: CASSEDDRATYEQYF. DNA for the CDR3: TGTGCCAGCAGTGAAGATGACAGGGCGACCTACGAGCAGTACTTC.

The chain recombines TRBV5-4 with TRBJ2-3; 8 bases map to TRBD2. J lost 2 bases, V lost 6 bases, and 8 bases had no gene match. CDR1 SGHNT and CDR2 YYREEE come from the germline V gene (reference sequence). The CDR3 contains 15 residues. The CDR3 here is CASNTGLVSTDTQYF. The DNA of the CDR3 is TGTGCCAGCAACACGGGACTAGTTTCCACAGATACGCAGTATTTT. The full variable domain, completed using reference TRBV5-4 and TRBJ2-3, is ETGVTQSPTHLIKTRGQQVTLRCSSQSGHNTVSWYQQALGQGPQFIFQYYREEENGRGNFPPRFSGLQFPNYSSELNVNALELDDSALYLCASNTGLVSTDTQYFGPGTRLTVL.

V and J are TRBV4-1 and TRBJ2-1; D not resolved. The CDR3 has 15 amino acids. Germline values: CDR1 MGHRA, CDR2 YSYEKL. Trimming shortened V by 0 bases and J by 9 bases, and 15 bases separated the two germline ends. The CDR3, as DNA: TGCGCCAGCAGCCAAGATCTTCTCGCGTCCGTTGAGCAGTTCTTC. It translates to CASSQDLLASVEQFF.

This clone was seen more than once but under ten times. The V gene is TRBV7-8, the J gene TRBJ1-6; tentatively, D is TRBD1 (5 bases). CDR3 size: 15 residues. V lost 2 bases and J lost 5, with 10 bases in between. The V gene's germline CDR1 is SGHVS and CDR2 FQNEAQ. CDR3 nucleotides: TGTGCCAGCAGCTTACGACAGAGCCATAATTCACCCCTCCACTTT. This gives the protein CASSLRQSHNSPLHF.

The chain uses TRBV6-5 and TRBJ2-1; 13 bases align to TRBD2. Looked up from germline, CDR1 is MNHEY and CDR2 is SVGAGI. The CDR3 consists of 15 residues. V shed 6 bases, J shed 8 bases, and the junction held 7 bases outside the gene matches. The CDR3 DNA follows: TGTGCCAGCAGATGGACTAGCGGGGGTATCTATGAGCAGTTCTTC. Translating gives CASRWTSGGIYEQFF.

V gene TRBV5-6 combines with J gene TRBJ1-6; D gene uncertain. V was trimmed by 4 bases and J by 2 bases, leaving 7 bases between them. CDR3 length: 14 residues. CDR1 is SGHDT and CDR2 is YYEEEE in the germline V gene. The CDR3 nucleotides are TGTGCCAGCAGCCCTACGGCCTATAATTCACCCCTCCACTTT. This codes for CASSPTAYNSPLHF.

The rearrangement uses TRBV18 and TRBJ2-7; 11 bases fit TRBD1. Per germline, CDR1 KGHSH and CDR2 LQKENI. The V gene end was trimmed by 3 bases and the J gene end by 4 bases; junction bases not matched to a gene: 5. CDR3 length: 15 residues. The CDR3 DNA is TGTGCCAGCTCACCCAGGACAGGGGGCAGGTACGAGCAGTACTTC. Translating it yields CASSPRTGGRYEQYF.

This chain joins TRBV2 and TRBJ1-2; D is possibly TRBD1 (5 bases). CDR1 is SNHLY, CDR2 FYNNEI, per germline. The CDR3 is 12 residues long. Trimming stripped 3 bases from V and 5 bases from J, with 7 bases between. CDR3 bases: TGTGCCAGCAGTGAGGGGGGTTATGGCTACACCTTC. It specifies CASSEGGYGYTF.

This chain links TRBV5-1 with TRBJ2-7; TRBD1 matches at 8 bases. The CDR3 covers 15 residues. V lost 2 bases, J lost 0 bases, and 4 bases stayed unmatched. Looked up from germline, CDR1 is SGHRS and CDR2 is YFSETQ. The CDR3 spells CASSLDRGNSYEQYF. As DNA, the CDR3 is TGCGCCAGCAGCTTAGACAGGGGAAACTCCTACGAGCAGTACTTC.

This clone was seen only a few times. CDR3 loop: CASSPGGIYNEQFF. As DNA, the CDR3 is TGTGCCAGCAGCCCGGGGGGCATCTACAATGAGCAGTTCTTC. V gene TRBV6-5 combines with J gene TRBJ2-1, with D possibly matching TRBD2 (7 bases). The CDR3 extends over 14 amino acids. The germline V gene encodes CDR1 MNHEY and CDR2 SVGAGI. The ends were cut back, 6 bases at V and 3 bases at J, with 12 bases in the middle.

The chain recombines TRBV5-5 with TRBJ2-7; 11 nucleotides agree with TRBD1. The V and J ends lost 4 bases and 0 bases, in that order; junction bases with no gene match: 6. This CDR3 has 16 residues. Germline loops: CDR1 SGHKS, CDR2 YYEKEE (reference sequence). CDR3 in DNA: TGTGCCAGCAGCCCAGGACAGGGGGCCATCTCCTACGAGCAGTACTTC. Protein product: CASSPGQGAISYEQYF. Full variable domain (outside the CDR3, taken from reference TRBV5-5 and TRBJ2-7): DAGVTQSPTHLIKTRGQQVTLRCSPISGHKSVSWYQQVLGQGPQFIFQYYEKEERGRGNFPDRFSARQFPNYSSELNVNALLLGDSALYLCASSPGQGAISYEQYFGPGTRLTVT.

This clone was observed a few times. The chain recombines TRBV30 with TRBJ2-7; 9 bases agree with TRBD2. Unmatched junction bases numbered 1, after V lost 6 bases and J lost 1 base. Per the germline V gene, CDR1 is GTSNPN and CDR2 is SVGIG (reference sequence). The CDR3 contains 12 residues. The CDR3: CACSGGSYEQYF. The CDR3 DNA reads TGTGCCTGTAGCGGGGGATCCTACGAGCAGTACTTC.

The CDR3 region is CASSVAGDRGVGNTIYF. The CDR3 coding sequence is TGTGCCAGCAGCGTAGCCGGGGATCGTGGGGTTGGAAACACCATATATTTT. This chain connects TRBV9 to TRBJ1-3; D uncertain. The CDR3 spans 17 residues. Looked up from germline, CDR1 is SGDLS and CDR2 is YYNGEE. V was cut by 0 bases and J by 3 bases, with 16 bases left in between.

The chain is built from TRBV5-1 and TRBJ2-7; no firm D call. Trimming removed 3 bases at V and 4 bases at J, with 5 bases between. Germline CDR1 reads SGHRS; CDR2 reads YFSETQ. This CDR3 spans 11 amino acids. The CDR3 DNA is TGCGCCAGCAGCTCTCAGTACGAGCAGTACTTC. Its protein is CASSSQYEQYF.

The chain carries TRBV6-5 and TRBJ1-2, with 7 bases lining up with TRBD1. V dropped 0 bases and J dropped 8; count of bases not matched to a gene: 9. The CDR3 length is 15 residues. CDR1 is MNHEY and CDR2 is SVGAGI in the germline V gene. CDR3 DNA: TGTGCCAGCAGTTACTCCGAGGGGGCGCGTTCCGGCTACACCTTC. It is translated as CASSYSEGARSGYTF.